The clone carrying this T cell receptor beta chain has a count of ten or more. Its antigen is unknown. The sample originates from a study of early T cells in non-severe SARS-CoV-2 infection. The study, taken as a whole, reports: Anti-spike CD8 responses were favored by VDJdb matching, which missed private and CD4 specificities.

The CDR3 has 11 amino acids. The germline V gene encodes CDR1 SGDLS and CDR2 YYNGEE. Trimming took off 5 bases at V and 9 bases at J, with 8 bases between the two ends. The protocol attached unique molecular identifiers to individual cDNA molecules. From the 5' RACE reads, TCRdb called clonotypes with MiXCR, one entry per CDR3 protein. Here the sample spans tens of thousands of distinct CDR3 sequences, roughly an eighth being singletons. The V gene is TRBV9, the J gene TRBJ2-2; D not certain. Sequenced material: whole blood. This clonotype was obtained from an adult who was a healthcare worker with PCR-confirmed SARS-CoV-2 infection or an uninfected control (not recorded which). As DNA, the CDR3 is TGTGCCAGCAGTCATGGGCGGGAGCTGTTTTTT. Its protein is CASSHGRELFF. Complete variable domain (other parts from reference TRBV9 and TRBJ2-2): DSGVTQTPKHLITATGQRVTLRCSPRSGDLSVYWYQQSLDQGLQFLIQYYNGEERAKGNILERFSAQQFPDLHSELNLSSLELGDSALYFCASSHGRELFFGEGSRLTVL.